These 12 T cell receptor beta chains were all obtained from the same sample, sequenced in a study of blood T cells in healthy people across ages. The authors ran a second PCR of 7 to 11 cycles using a sample-barcoded 5' primer and a J-beta primer mix. TCRdb redid the calling of the 5' RACE reads with MiXCR, one entry per CDR3 protein. The sample records roughly 1.6 million distinct CDR3 sequences, roughly 32% being singletons. Specimen: blood. These receptor sequences come from a woman in her thirties in good health.

The chain is built from TRBV7-8 and TRBJ2-1; 9 bases align to TRBD1. Germline lookup yields CDR1 SGHVS and CDR2 FQNEAQ. V lost 5 bases, J lost 9 bases, and 23 bases stayed unmatched. The CDR3 runs to 19 residues. The CDR3 loop reads CASSPLGGPGTGIGSEQFF. In nucleotides, the CDR3 is TGTGCCAGCAGCCCTCTAGGGGGCCCCGGGACAGGGATTGGCTCTGAGCAGTTCTTC.

The gene calls are TRBV6-1 and TRBJ1-1; D may be TRBD1 (5 bases). V was trimmed by 7 bases and J by 7 bases, leaving 19 bases between them. This CDR3 spans 14 amino acids. The germline V gene has CDR1 MNHNS and CDR2 SASEGT. CDR3 amino acids: CASILKIGTGEAFF. CDR3 DNA sequence: TGTGCCAGCATACTGAAAATTGGGACTGGTGAAGCTTTCTTT.

The genes are TRBV30 and TRBJ2-3; the match to TRBD2 covers 13 bases. The CDR3 is made up of 14 amino acids. Per the germline V gene, CDR1 is GTSNPN and CDR2 is SVGIG (reference sequence). Trimming took 7 bases from V and 5 from J; bases not matched to a gene: 6. As DNA, the CDR3 is TGTGCCTCCAGGACTAGCGGGGGAGAAGATACGCAGTATTTT. Encoded protein: CASRTSGGEDTQYF.

The count of this clonotype is one. CDR3 nucleotide sequence: TGTGCCACCCAGCGGGGGGGCCTGAACGAGCAGTACTTC. This codes for CATQRGGLNEQYF. The J gene is TRBJ2-1, the V gene TRBV28; 10 bases agree with TRBD2. The J call is in doubt because the DNA end fits TRBJ2-7 better. There are 13 residues in the CDR3. Germline V gene lookup returns CDR1 MDHEN and CDR2 SYDVKM.

The V and J genes are TRBV3-1 and TRBJ1-1; 8 bases align to TRBD1. The CDR3 spans 14 residues. Germline trimming cut 1 base from V and 5 bases from J; bases unmatched to any gene: 3. CDR1 and CDR2 from the germline V gene are LGHDT and YNNKEL (reference sequence). This CDR3 reads CASSQVQGATEAFF. The CDR3 DNA reads as TGTGCCAGCAGCCAAGTGCAGGGGGCGACTGAAGCTTTCTTT.

This chain joins TRBV27 and TRBJ2-5, with a tentative D call TRBD1 (6 bases). The CDR3 runs 15 residues. V lost 11 bases to trimming and J lost 5 bases, with 24 bases between them. Per germline, CDR1 MNHEY and CDR2 SMNVEV (reference sequence). The chain's CDR3 is CASRMEQGLEETQYF. The CDR3 DNA reads as TGTGCCTCTCGGATGGAACAGGGTCTTGAGGAGACCCAGTACTTC.

V and J are TRBV7-9 and TRBJ2-5; D may correspond to TRBD1 or TRBD2 (6 bases each). Germline CDR1 SEHNR, CDR2 FQNEAQ (reference sequence). The CDR3 has 14 amino acids. The ends were cut back, 7 bases at V and 8 bases at J, with 20 bases in the middle. The CDR3 DNA reads as TGTGCCAGCAATCAAGGACGGGGGCTGGTCACCCAGTACTTC. It yields the protein CASNQGRGLVTQYF.

The chain uses TRBV28 and TRBJ2-5; TRBD1 matches at 8 bases. Per germline, CDR1 MDHEN and CDR2 SYDVKM. The CDR3 has 16 amino acids. Trimming at V came to 4 bases and at J to 2 bases, leaving 9 bases not matched to a gene. CDR3 DNA sequence: TGTGCCAGCAGTTATTTTGGACAGGGCGGGCAAGAGACCCAGTACTTC. Protein sequence: CASSYFGQGGQETQYF.

The rearrangement uses TRBV7-7 and TRBJ2-5; perhaps TRBD2 as D (6 bases). The CDR3 totals 14 residues. Germline assignment: CDR1 SSHAT and CDR2 FNYEAQ (reference sequence). V lost 4 bases, J lost 2 bases, and 11 bases lay in between. DNA of the CDR3: TGTGCCAGCAGCTGGAGAGGGAGGCAAGAGACCCAGTACTTC. As protein: CASSWRGRQETQYF.

This clonotype occurred a few times. V usage is TRBV20-1 and J usage is TRBJ2-5, with TRBD2 matching 7 bases. Trimming cost V 3 bases and J 2 bases; bases outside gene matches: 6. The germline V gene encodes CDR1 DFQATT and CDR2 SNEGSKA (reference sequence). This CDR3 has 14 residues. In DNA, the CDR3 is TGCAGTGCTAGTAGCGGGTACAAGCAAGAGACCCAGTACTTC. This codes for CSASSGYKQETQYF.

The chain employs TRBV7-2 and TRBJ2-7; D not certain. Germline lookup yields CDR1 SGHTA and CDR2 FQGNSA. The germline V and J ends were trimmed by 5 bases and 7 bases, with 15 bases remaining between them. There are 13 residues in the CDR3. The CDR3 reads CASSPEGFGEQYF. CDR3 DNA sequence: TGTGCCAGCAGCCCAGAAGGGTTCGGAGAGCAGTACTTC.

This clonotype was picked up a small number of times. The chain is built from TRBV27 and TRBJ2-7; D unresolved. Germline-derived CDR1 and CDR2 are MNHEY and SMNVEV (reference sequence). The CDR3 has 13 amino acids. Trimming took off 3 bases at V and 3 bases at J, with 9 bases between the two ends. In DNA, the CDR3 is TGTGCCAGCAGTTTTGCAGGCCTCTACGAGCAGTACTTC. It yields the protein CASSFAGLYEQYF.